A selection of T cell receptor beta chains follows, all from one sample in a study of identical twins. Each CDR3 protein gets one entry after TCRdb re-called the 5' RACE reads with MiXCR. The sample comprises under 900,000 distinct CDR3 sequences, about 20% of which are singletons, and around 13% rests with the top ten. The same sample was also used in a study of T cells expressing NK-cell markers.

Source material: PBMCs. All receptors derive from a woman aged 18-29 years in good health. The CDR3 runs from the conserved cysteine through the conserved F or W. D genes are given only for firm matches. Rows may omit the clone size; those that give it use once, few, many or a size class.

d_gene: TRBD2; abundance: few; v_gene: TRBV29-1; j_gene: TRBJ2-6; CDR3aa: CSVGTSGSSRANVLTF; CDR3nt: TGCAGCGTTGGGACTAGCGGGAGTAGCCGGGCCAACGTCCTGACTTTC
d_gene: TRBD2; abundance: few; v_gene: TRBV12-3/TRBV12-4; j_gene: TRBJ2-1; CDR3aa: CASSSHLGGVIDEQFF; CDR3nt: TGTGCCAGCAGTTCACACCTGGGGGGGGTGATCGATGAGCAGTTCTTC
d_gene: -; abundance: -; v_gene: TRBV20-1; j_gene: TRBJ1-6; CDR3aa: CSARLNEGPNSPLHF; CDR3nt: TGCAGTGCTAGACTGAACGAGGGTCCTAATTCACCCCTCCACTTT
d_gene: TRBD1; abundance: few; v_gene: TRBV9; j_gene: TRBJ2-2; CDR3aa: CASSGAGTANTGELFF; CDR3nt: TGTGCCAGCAGCGGGGCCGGGACAGCGAACACCGGGGAGCTGTTTTTT
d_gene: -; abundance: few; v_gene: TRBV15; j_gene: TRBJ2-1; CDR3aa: CATSSYNNEQFF; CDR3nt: TGTGCCACCAGTTCTTATAACAATGAGCAGTTCTTC
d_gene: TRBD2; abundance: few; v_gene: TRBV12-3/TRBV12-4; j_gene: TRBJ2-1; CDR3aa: CASGRTSGTDNEQFF; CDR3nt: TGTGCCAGCGGTCGAACTAGCGGGACCGACAATGAGCAGTTCTTC
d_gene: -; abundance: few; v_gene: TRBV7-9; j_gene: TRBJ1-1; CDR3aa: CATSINTEAFF; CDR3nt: TGTGCCACGAGTATTAACACTGAAGCTTTCTTT
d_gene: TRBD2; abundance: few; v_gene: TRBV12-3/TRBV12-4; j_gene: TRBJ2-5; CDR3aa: CASSLRGSLQETQYF; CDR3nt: TGTGCCAGCAGTTTGCGGGGGAGCCTCCAAGAGACCCAGTACTTC
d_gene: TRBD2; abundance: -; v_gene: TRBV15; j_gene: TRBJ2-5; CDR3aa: CATSSRRDYYQETQYF; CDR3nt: TGTGCCACCAGCTCTCGCCGGGACTACTACCAAGAGACCCAGTACTTC
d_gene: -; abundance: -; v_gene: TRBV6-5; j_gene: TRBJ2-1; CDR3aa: CASILAGNEQFF; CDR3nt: TGTGCCAGCATCCTGGCAGGGAATGAGCAGTTCTTC
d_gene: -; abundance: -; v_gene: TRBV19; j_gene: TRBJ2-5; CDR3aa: CASSIGGGLQETQYF; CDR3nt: TGTGCCAGTAGTATAGGAGGGGGACTGCAAGAGACCCAGTACTTC
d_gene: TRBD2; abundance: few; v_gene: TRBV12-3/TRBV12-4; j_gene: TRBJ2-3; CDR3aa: CASSFRLAGGPYDTQYF; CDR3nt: TGTGCCAGCAGTTTCCGGCTAGCGGGGGGGCCATATGATACGCAGTATTTT
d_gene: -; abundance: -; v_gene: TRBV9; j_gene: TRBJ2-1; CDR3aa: CASSVASSYNEQFF; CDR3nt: TGTGCCAGCAGCGTAGCGTCTTCCTACAATGAGCAGTTCTTC
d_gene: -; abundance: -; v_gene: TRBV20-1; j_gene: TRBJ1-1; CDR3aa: CSATQGKNTEAFF; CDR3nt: TGCAGTGCTACTCAGGGGAAGAACACTGAAGCTTTCTTT
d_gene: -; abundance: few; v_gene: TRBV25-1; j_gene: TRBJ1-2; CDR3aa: CASSPLNYGYTF; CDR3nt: TGTGCCAGCAGTCCTCTTAACTATGGCTACACCTTC
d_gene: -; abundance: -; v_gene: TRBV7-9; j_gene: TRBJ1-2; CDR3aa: CASSASGTSGYTF; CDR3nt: TGTGCCAGCAGCGCCTCGGGAACTAGTGGCTACACCTTC
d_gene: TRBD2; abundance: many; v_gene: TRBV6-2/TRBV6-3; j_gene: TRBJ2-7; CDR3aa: CASSPIGAGGYEQYF; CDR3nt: TGTGCCAGCAGTCCCATTGGGGCGGGAGGCTACGAGCAGTACTTC
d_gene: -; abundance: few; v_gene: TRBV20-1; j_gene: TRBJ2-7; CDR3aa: CSARVGAVGEQYF; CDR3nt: TGCAGTGCTAGAGTGGGGGCAGTAGGGGAGCAGTACTTC
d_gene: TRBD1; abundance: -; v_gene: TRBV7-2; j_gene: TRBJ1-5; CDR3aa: CASSSQQGIPQPQHF; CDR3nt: TGTGCCAGCAGCTCTCAACAGGGGATTCCTCAGCCCCAGCATTTT
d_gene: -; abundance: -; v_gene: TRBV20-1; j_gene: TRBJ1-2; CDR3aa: CSAEVPGIYGYTF; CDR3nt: TGCAGTGCTGAGGTTCCAGGGATTTATGGCTACACCTTC
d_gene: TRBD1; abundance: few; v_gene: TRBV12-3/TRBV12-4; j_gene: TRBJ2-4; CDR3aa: CASSPRGLKNIQYF; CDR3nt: TGTGCCAGCAGCCCTAGGGGGCTTAAAAACATTCAGTACTTC
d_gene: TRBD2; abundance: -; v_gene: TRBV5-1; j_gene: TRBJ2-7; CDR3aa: CASSVLAESYEQYF; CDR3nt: TGCGCCAGCAGCGTACTAGCGGAATCCTACGAGCAGTACTTC